The entry below gives a single T cell receptor beta chain sequence along with its context. Its target is unknown. The sample is drawn from a study of T cells in pancreatic ductal adenocarcinoma. The study, taken as a whole, reports: The resected pancreatic cancer cohort was biased toward the minority with early-stage disease. No significant tumor-blood clonality difference; means were about 0.11 and 0.072. Blood had more productive templates and around 8.5-fold more unique clonotypes than tumor. Tumor-versus-blood clonality comparisons may be biased toward lower tumor diversity.

This CDR3 has 14 amino acids. Germline loops: CDR1 SNHLY, CDR2 FYNNEI. Trimming took 7 bases from V and 9 from J, leaving 22 bases between them. The repertoire was sequenced with immunoSEQ multiplex PCR; TCRdb's copy has only in-frame clones and lacks some. Of about 31,000 clones in the sample, over 85% were seen once. No neoadjuvant therapy was given to the selected pancreatic ductal adenocarcinoma patients before their surgery. The TCR sequence derives from a human donor with pancreatic ductal adenocarcinoma. This chain connects TRBV2 to TRBJ2-7; tentatively, D is TRBD1 (6 bases). The sequencing sample was made of PBMCs. The CDR3 sequence: CASIPGQPFGVQYF. CDR3 sequence (DNA): TGTGCCAGCATCCCCGGACAGCCGTTCGGGGTGCAGTACTTC.